This TCR beta chain was found in a study of beta chain features in type 1 diabetes. Of note for this clone: Its specificity is not known.

Expressed TCRB transcripts were sequenced because the isolated RNA had all been reverse transcribed beforehand. Profiled with immunoSEQ multiplex PCR; TCRdb holds only in-frame clones, not every one. This table holds over 700,000 clones, about a sixth found once. Broader study findings: Cells that show high TCR expression could be over-represented by cDNA sequencing. At VDJ recombination sites, type 1 diabetes patients had fewer insertions and more deleted nucleotides.

The TCR was taken from a woman aged 18-29 years in good health. Sequenced: naive CD4+ T cells from blood.

For the CDR3, the DNA is TGTGCCAGCAGAAGCCGACAGGGTTTCTTCTTC. This encodes CASRSRQGFFF. The chain has TRBV28 and TRBJ2-1, with 7 bases matching TRBD1. Per the germline V gene, CDR1 is MDHEN and CDR2 is SYDVKM. V lost 6 bases, J lost 16 bases, and 9 bases stayed unmatched. CDR3 size: 11 residues.